The present T cell receptor (beta chain) was sequenced within a study of T cells in Graves' hyperthyroidism and ophthalmopathy. Overall study results and limits: Stable hyperthyroidism was separated from ophthalmopathy by a model based on 13 V-J features. Most expanded thyroid clonotypes above 0.001 also appeared in blood.

The TCR beta CDR3 regions underwent amplification using RNA transcripts as the source. Researchers ran a first-round RT-PCR on the TCR CDR3 using the HTBI primer set. TCRdb processed the multiplex PCR reads anew with MiXCR; each CDR3 protein has one entry. The profile covers approximately 610,000 distinct CDR3 sequences, with 14% to 15% appearing a single time and 4.3% taken by the ten largest. This clonotype was picked up a small number of times. What it binds is not known. Germline is not matched at one junction end, which may reflect a read error. A patient was excluded if there was uncontrolled infection, other autoimmune disease, pregnancy or lactation. PBMCs were obtained from 10 ml fresh peripheral blood. CDR3 length equals 15 residues. Germline CDR1 and CDR2: LNHDA and SQIVND (reference sequence).

The clonotype originates from a middle-aged woman with Graves' ophthalmopathy. The V call is TRBV19, the J call TRBJ2-2, with D perhaps given as TRBD1 or TRBD2 (6 bases each). Sequenced sample: blood. The CDR3 reads CASSMGRGLTGGLFF. CDR3 DNA: TGTGCCAGTAGTATGGGCAGGGGTCTAACCGGGGGGCTGTTTTTT.